This TCR beta chain originates from a study of T cells in Graves' hyperthyroidism and ophthalmopathy. General study results and limits: In validation, the model predicted ophthalmopathy. These predictions came a median approximately 6.5 months before onset. Researchers found most expanded thyroid clonotypes above 0.001 in blood as well.

Among ophthalmopathy patients, the Clinical Activity Score reached at least 3, the NOSPECS grade reached at least 4, and duration remained under 3 months. CDR3 length: 14 amino acids. Per the germline V gene, CDR1 is SGHKS and CDR2 is YYEKEE (reference sequence). V was cut by 2 bases and J by 3 bases, with 11 bases left in between. With regard to this clonotype: Antigen specificity is unknown. A clone one base away is much larger, so this may be a read error. No conserved phenylalanine or tryptophan is present at the end of the CDR3, so a read error is the likely explanation.

RNA transcripts provided the source from which TCR beta CDR3 regions were amplified. TCR CDR3 regions were first amplified by RT-PCR with HTBI primers. One entry per CDR3 protein results from TCRdb running MiXCR on the multiplex PCR reads. The sample carries fewer than 650,000 distinct CDR3 sequences, approximately 14% recorded once. This sequence joins TRBV5-5 and TRBJ1-1; D not certain. The sequenced material came from blood. The origin of this receptor is a woman in her late teens or twenties with Graves' ophthalmopathy. In nucleotides, the CDR3 is TGTGCCAGCAGCTTCTTACTTGGGGACACTGAAGCTTTCATT. Its protein is CASSFLLGDTEAFI.